Presented here are 7 T cell receptor beta chains from one specimen sequenced in a study of radiotherapy plus CTLA-4 blockade in lung cancer. Clones were read by immunoSEQ multiplex PCR, and TCRdb kept only the in-frame ones, dropping some. Here the sample spans 55,000 to 80,000 clones, about 72% being singletons. Source: peripheral blood, taken from a patient treated with radiotherapy plus ipilimumab. The origin of the receptors is a human donor with non-small cell lung cancer who had a complete response to radiotherapy plus ipilimumab.

V and J are TRBV2 and TRBJ2-5; D possibly corresponds to TRBD1 (5 bases). With 5 bases removed from V and 3 bases from J, the gap between germline ends came to 10 bases. There are 13 residues in the CDR3. The germline CDR1 and CDR2 sequences are SNHLY and FYNNEI. The CDR3 sequence is CASSRGLEETQYF. CDR3 DNA: TGTGCCAGCAGTAGGGGATTGGAAGAGACCCAGTACTTC.

The chain recombines TRBV2 with TRBJ2-4; possibly TRBD1 or TRBD2 for D (5 bases each). Trimming left V 6 bases short and J 0 bases short, with 15 bases between. This CDR3 is built from 16 residues. From germline, CDR1 is SNHLY and CDR2 FYNNEI. This CDR3 is CASRGLGDLAKNIQYF. CDR3 DNA: TGTGCCAGCAGAGGGTTGGGGGACCTAGCCAAAAACATTCAGTACTTC.

This clone appeared a few times. V gene TRBV7-2 combines with J gene TRBJ1-5, with TRBD1 matching 9 bases. Germline V CDR1 and CDR2: SGHTA, FQGNSA. V gave up 9 bases and J gave up 6 bases; unmatched junction bases: 6. CDR3 length: 13 amino acids. The chain's CDR3 is CASNTGGSQPQHF. CDR3 in DNA: TGTGCCAGTAACACAGGGGGCAGTCAGCCCCAGCATTTT. The whole variable domain, filled in from reference TRBV7-2 and TRBJ1-5, reads GAGVSQSPSNKVTEKGKDVELRCDPISGHTALYWYRQSLGQGLEFLIYFQGNSAPDKSGLPSDRFSAERTGGSVSTLTIQRTQQEDSAVYLCASNTGGSQPQHFGDGTRLSIL.

The chain employs TRBV6-6 and TRBJ2-2, with a tentative D call TRBD1 (6 bases). CDR1 is MNHNY, CDR2 SVGAGI, per germline (reference sequence). This CDR3 has 15 residues. V was shortened by 2 bases and J by 9 bases, with 16 bases between the two germline ends. This CDR3 is CASSYGGSPGRELFF. In DNA, the CDR3 is TGTGCCAGCAGTTACGGGGGCTCGCCCGGGCGGGAGCTGTTTTTT.

The chain uses TRBV10-1 and TRBJ2-7, with unresolved D. V lost 3 bases and J lost 6, with 15 bases in between. The germline gives CDR1 WNHNN, CDR2 SYGVQD (reference sequence). The CDR3 loop spans 14 amino acids. CDR3 loop: CASSDVSKPLEQYF. DNA for the CDR3: TGCGCCAGCAGTGACGTCTCGAAACCTCTCGAGCAGTACTTC.

J is TRBJ2-2 and V is TRBV30; possibly TRBD1 or TRBD2 for D (5 bases each). Germline values: CDR1 GTSNPN, CDR2 SVGIG (reference sequence). The CDR3 totals 15 residues. DNA for the CDR3: TGTGCGAGGGGCACAACCTTAAGGAACACCGGGGAGCTGTTTTTT. This gives the protein CARGTTLRNTGELFF.

J is TRBJ2-1 and V is TRBV9; D tentatively fits TRBD1 or TRBD2 (6 bases each). The germline V and J ends were trimmed by 0 bases and 5 bases, with 9 bases remaining between them. The CDR3 is 14 residues long. Germline V gene lookup returns CDR1 SGDLS and CDR2 YYNGEE. CDR3 sequence: CASSVGGGNNEQFF. As DNA, the CDR3 is TGTGCCAGCAGCGTAGGAGGGGGGAACAATGAGCAGTTCTTC.